This TCR beta chain was identified during a study of T-cell reconstitution after alpha-beta-depleted transplantation in children. Germline CDR1 DFQATT, CDR2 SNEGSKA (reference sequence). The CDR3 sequence is 12 residues long. With 5 bases clipped from V and 10 bases from J, the junction kept 3 bases outside the gene matches. The authors prepared the TCRbeta library with unique molecular identifiers. MiXCR was run by TCRdb on the PCR reads, yielding one entry per CDR3 protein. The sample lists a few hundred thousand distinct CDR3 sequences, about 20% occurring once. This clonotype was detected a few times.

The sample in question was PBMCs from the stem cell graft donor, obtained from the stem cell graft. This receptor was taken from a human donor who donated a stem cell graft to a child with acute myeloid leukemia. The chain employs TRBV20-1 and TRBJ1-6; TRBD1 matches 9 bases. The CDR3 reads CSAGDRESPLHF. DNA of the CDR3: TGCAGTGCTGGGGACAGGGAGTCACCCCTCCACTTT.